This passage covers 23 T cell receptor beta chains from one sample sequenced in a study of OX40 agonist ivuxolimab in advanced cancers. Profiled with immunoSEQ multiplex PCR; TCRdb holds only in-frame clones, not every one. The sample yields tens of thousands of clones, more than 80% seen once. Sequenced here: CD4+ or CD8+ T cells sorted from blood, sampled in a trial of the OX40 agonist ivuxolimab. All receptors derive from an adult with an advanced solid tumor such as melanoma, head and neck, liver or kidney cancer.

The rearrangement uses TRBV28 and TRBJ1-2, with D possibly being TRBD1 (5 bases). The CDR3 consists of 12 residues. The V end was cut by 4 bases, the J end by 7 bases, with 10 bases between. Germline assignment: CDR1 MDHEN and CDR2 SYDVKM. CDR3 DNA sequence: TGTGCCAGCAGTTCAACAGGTACTGGCTACACCTTC. The encoded protein is CASSSTGTGYTF.

This rearrangement joins TRBV19 to TRBJ2-3; a weak D match, TRBD2 (6 bases). V gave up 3 bases and J gave up 4 bases, with 11 bases separating them. The CDR3 extends over 14 amino acids. Germline lookup yields CDR1 LNHDA and CDR2 SQIVND (reference sequence). The CDR3 sequence is CASSIGGTADTQYF. The DNA for the CDR3 is TGTGCCAGTAGTATCGGGGGAACCGCAGATACGCAGTATTTT.

V usage is TRBV5-4 and J usage is TRBJ1-2; D possibly corresponds to TRBD1 (5 bases). The CDR3 runs 15 residues. CDR1 SGHNT and CDR2 YYREEE come from the germline V gene (reference sequence). Trimming cost V 1 base and J 7 bases, with 17 bases left between them. The chain's CDR3 is CASSLWGRWSSGYTF. The CDR3 nucleotides read TGTGCCAGCAGCTTGTGGGGCCGCTGGTCCTCTGGCTACACCTTC.

CDR3 residues: CASSFGQMNTEAFF. The CDR3, as DNA: TGTGCCAGCAGCTTTGGACAGATGAACACTGAAGCTTTCTTT. The chain recombines TRBV7-9 with TRBJ1-1; weak D call: TRBD1 (6 bases). In germline, CDR1 is SEHNR, CDR2 FQNEAQ (reference sequence). The CDR3 sequence is 14 residues long. V lost 3 bases and J lost 0, with 8 bases in between.

The chain carries TRBV5-1 and TRBJ2-1; D is perhaps TRBD2 (6 bases). Germline V gene sequence: CDR1 SGHRS, CDR2 YFSETQ. This CDR3 region has 15 residues. V was shortened by 0 bases and J by 4 bases, with 11 bases between the two germline ends. CDR3 DNA: TGCGCCAGCAGCTTGGGCGGGATGCTGTACAATGAGCAGTTCTTC. This translates into CASSLGGMLYNEQFF.

V and J are TRBV7-8 and TRBJ1-3, with D possibly TRBD1 on 6 matching bases. The CDR3 is 14 residues long. Trimming stripped 3 bases from V and 1 base from J, with 7 bases between. CDR1 and CDR2 (germline): SGHVS, FQNEAQ. CDR3 sequence (DNA): TGTGCCAGCAGCTTGGACAGTTCTGGAAACACCATATATTTT. Its translation is CASSLDSSGNTIYF.

The genes are TRBV18 and TRBJ1-2, with D perhaps matching TRBD1 (6 bases). This CDR3 has 13 residues. Germline-derived CDR1 and CDR2 are KGHSH and LQKENI. V shed 3 bases and J shed 10 bases, with 15 bases lying between them. This chain's CDR3 is CASSPNRESAYTF. Here the CDR3 DNA reads TGTGCCAGCTCACCGAACAGGGAATCTGCCTACACCTTC.

The CDR3 protein is CASSLGGGPFSGAEAFF. The CDR3 nucleotides are TGTGCCAGCAGCTTAGGGGGCGGTCCTTTCTCGGGGGCTGAAGCTTTCTTT. The rearrangement links TRBV7-8 to TRBJ1-1; tentatively, D is TRBD1 (5 bases). The CDR3 consists of 17 residues. The germline V gene encodes CDR1 SGHVS and CDR2 FQNEAQ. The ends were cut back, 1 base at V and 6 bases at J, with 21 bases in the middle.

The chain carries TRBV15 and TRBJ2-2; 9 positions match TRBD2. This CDR3 has 16 amino acids. The V gene end was trimmed by 2 bases and the J gene end by 0 bases; junction bases not matched to a gene: 1. The germline gives CDR1 LNHNV, CDR2 YYDKDF (reference sequence). CDR3 DNA: TGTGCCACCAGCAGATTAGCGGGAGCGAACACCGGGGAGCTGTTTTTT. It yields the protein CATSRLAGANTGELFF.

The chain employs TRBV6-6 and TRBJ1-6; no firm D call. CDR1 MNHNY and CDR2 SVGAGI come from the germline V gene (reference sequence). The CDR3 sequence is 13 residues long. The ends were cut back, 2 bases at V and 8 bases at J, with 7 bases in the middle. The CDR3 DNA is TGTGCCAGCAGTTACCCGACCGATTCACCCCTCCACTTT. Amino acids: CASSYPTDSPLHF.

This clone has just a few counts. This chain links TRBV29-1 with TRBJ1-3, with unresolved D. Germline V gene sequence: CDR1 SQVTM, CDR2 ANQGSEA. V gave up 7 bases and J gave up 4 bases, with 11 bases separating them. The CDR3 loop spans 12 amino acids. CDR3 amino acids: CSAQTQGNTIYF. As DNA, the CDR3 is TGCAGCGCACAGACACAGGGAAACACCATATATTTT.

This chain connects TRBV18 to TRBJ2-6; 10 positions agree with TRBD1. CDR1 is KGHSH and CDR2 is LQKENI in the germline V gene. The CDR3 is made up of 16 amino acids. With V trimmed by 6 bases and J by 4 bases, 6 bases remained unmatched. CDR3 sequence reads: CASSRDRGAGANVLTF. The CDR3 nucleotides are TGTGCCAGCTCTCGGGACAGGGGTGCAGGGGCCAACGTCCTGACTTTC. Drawing the rest from reference TRBV18 and TRBJ2-6, the complete variable domain is NAGVMQNPRHLVRRRGQEARLRCSPMKGHSHVYWYRQLPEEGLKFMVYLQKENIIDESGMPKERFSAEFPKEGPSILRIQQVVRGDSAAYFCASSRDRGAGANVLTFGAGSRLTVL.

The chain recombines TRBV5-6 with TRBJ2-7, with D perhaps matching TRBD2 (6 bases). The V and J ends lost 3 bases and 4 bases respectively, with 17 bases between them. Germline V lookup: CDR1 SGHDT, CDR2 YYEEEE. The CDR3 covers 15 residues. This CDR3 is CASSYPEAGGYEQYF. The CDR3 DNA reads as TGTGCCAGCAGCTACCCGGAGGCCGGAGGGTACGAGCAGTACTTC.

This chain joins TRBV5-1 and TRBJ2-5, with 7 bases aligning to TRBD1. J was trimmed by 5 bases and V by 1 base; bases with no gene match: 8. CDR1 and CDR2 from the germline V gene are SGHRS and YFSETQ. CDR3 length equals 15 residues. Written as DNA, the CDR3 is TGCGCCAGCAGCTTGCGACAGGGACAAGGGGAGACCCAGTACTTC. Amino acid sequence: CASSLRQGQGETQYF.

The V and J genes are TRBV7-3 and TRBJ2-5, with 7 bases fitting TRBD2. This CDR3 region has 13 residues. The V gene end was trimmed by 8 bases and the J gene end by 1 base; junction bases not matched to a gene: 4. Germline loops: CDR1 SGHTA, CDR2 FQGTGA. In DNA, the CDR3 is TGTGCCAGCTCCCGGGGGGTCCAAGAGACCCAGTACTTC. Protein sequence: CASSRGVQETQYF.

The rearrangement uses TRBV5-5 and TRBJ1-2; the D gene is possibly TRBD1 (5 bases). V was clipped by 0 bases and J by 5 bases, with 20 bases between them. The CDR3 totals 17 residues. The germline V gene has CDR1 SGHKS and CDR2 YYEKEE (reference sequence). CDR3 residues: CASSLELGQVFDYGYTF. In nucleotides, the CDR3 is TGTGCCAGCAGCTTGGAATTGGGGCAGGTTTTTGATTATGGCTACACCTTC.

To note about this clone: An end of the junction differs from the germline gene, which may be a read error. The rearrangement links TRBV5-1 to TRBJ2-7, with TRBD2 as a possible D gene (6 bases). There are 14 residues in the CDR3. CDR1 SGHRS and CDR2 YFSETQ come from the germline V gene. CDR3 DNA sequence: TGTGCCAGCAGCTTGGGGAGGTTTTCCTACGAGCAGTACTTC. Its translation is CASSLGRFSYEQYF.

This rearrangement joins TRBV23-1 to TRBJ2-1; 10 bases line up with TRBD1. TRBV23-1 is classed as an ORF, of uncertain function. The CDR3 is 17 residues long. J gave up 4 bases and V 1 base, and 7 bases lay outside the gene matches. The CDR3 DNA sequence: TGCGCCAGCAGTCAATTGGTTCGGGACAGGGGATACAATGAGCAGTTCTTC. It codes for CASSQLVRDRGYNEQFF.

The V gene is TRBV20-1, the J gene TRBJ2-7; D uncertain. In germline, CDR1 is DFQATT, CDR2 SNEGSKA (reference sequence). The length of the CDR3 is 11 residues. Trimming pared 6 bases from V and 0 bases from J, leaving 6 bases between. The CDR3 sequence is CSAEISYEQYF. CDR3 nucleotide sequence: TGCAGTGCGGAGATCTCCTACGAGCAGTACTTC.

The rearrangement joins TRBV2 to TRBJ1-2, with no clear D. Germline values: CDR1 SNHLY, CDR2 FYNNEI. CDR3 length: 13 residues. With 3 bases removed from V and 0 bases from J, the gap between germline ends came to 5 bases. CDR3 DNA sequence: TGTGCCAGCAGTGAGCTCACTAACTATGGCTACACCTTC. This encodes CASSELTNYGYTF.

J is TRBJ1-1 and V is TRBV27, with D possibly TRBD1 on 6 matching bases. With 7 bases removed from V and 4 bases from J, the gap between germline ends came to 19 bases. There are 15 residues in the CDR3. From germline, CDR1 is MNHEY and CDR2 SMNVEV (reference sequence). The CDR3 coding sequence is TGTGCCAGCACCGGACGGGACACCTATCCCACTGAAGCTTTCTTT. This codes for CASTGRDTYPTEAFF.

By sample fraction, this clone is medium-sized. The chain has TRBV7-2 and TRBJ2-7; D remains unclear. The V gene lost 5 bases and the J gene lost 4 bases, with 9 bases spanning the gap. The CDR3 sequence is 12 residues long. Germline V gene data show CDR1 as SGHTA and CDR2 as FQGNSA. The CDR3 DNA is TGTGCCAGCAGCCTCACAAGTTACGAGCAGTACTTC. It specifies CASSLTSYEQYF.

CDR3 nucleotide sequence: TGTGCCAGCAGCCAAGATATCGCTAGCGGGAGATACAATGAGCAGTTCTTC. Translating gives CASSQDIASGRYNEQFF. The chain uses TRBV4-2 and TRBJ2-1; the match to TRBD2 covers 10 bases. Unmatched junction bases numbered 6, after V lost 0 bases and J lost 4 bases. The CDR3 contains 17 residues. Germline V gene sequence: CDR1 LGHNA, CDR2 YNFKEQ.